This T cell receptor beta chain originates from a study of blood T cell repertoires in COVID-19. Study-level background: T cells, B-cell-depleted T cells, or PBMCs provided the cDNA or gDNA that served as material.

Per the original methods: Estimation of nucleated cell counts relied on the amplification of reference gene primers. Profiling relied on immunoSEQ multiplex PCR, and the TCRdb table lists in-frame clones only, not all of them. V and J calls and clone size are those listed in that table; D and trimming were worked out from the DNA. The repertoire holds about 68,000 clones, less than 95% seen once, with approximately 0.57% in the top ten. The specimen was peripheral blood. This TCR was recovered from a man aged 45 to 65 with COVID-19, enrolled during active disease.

The CDR3 here is CASSSGTSADTQYF. CDR3 coding DNA: TGTGCCAGCAGCTCGGGGACTAGCGCAGATACGCAGTATTTT. This chain links TRBV11-3 with TRBJ2-3, with 10 bases identical to TRBD2. The V gene's germline CDR1 is SGHNT and CDR2 YENEEA. CDR3 size: 14 residues. V shed 4 bases and J 4 bases; nucleotides not matched to a gene: 2.